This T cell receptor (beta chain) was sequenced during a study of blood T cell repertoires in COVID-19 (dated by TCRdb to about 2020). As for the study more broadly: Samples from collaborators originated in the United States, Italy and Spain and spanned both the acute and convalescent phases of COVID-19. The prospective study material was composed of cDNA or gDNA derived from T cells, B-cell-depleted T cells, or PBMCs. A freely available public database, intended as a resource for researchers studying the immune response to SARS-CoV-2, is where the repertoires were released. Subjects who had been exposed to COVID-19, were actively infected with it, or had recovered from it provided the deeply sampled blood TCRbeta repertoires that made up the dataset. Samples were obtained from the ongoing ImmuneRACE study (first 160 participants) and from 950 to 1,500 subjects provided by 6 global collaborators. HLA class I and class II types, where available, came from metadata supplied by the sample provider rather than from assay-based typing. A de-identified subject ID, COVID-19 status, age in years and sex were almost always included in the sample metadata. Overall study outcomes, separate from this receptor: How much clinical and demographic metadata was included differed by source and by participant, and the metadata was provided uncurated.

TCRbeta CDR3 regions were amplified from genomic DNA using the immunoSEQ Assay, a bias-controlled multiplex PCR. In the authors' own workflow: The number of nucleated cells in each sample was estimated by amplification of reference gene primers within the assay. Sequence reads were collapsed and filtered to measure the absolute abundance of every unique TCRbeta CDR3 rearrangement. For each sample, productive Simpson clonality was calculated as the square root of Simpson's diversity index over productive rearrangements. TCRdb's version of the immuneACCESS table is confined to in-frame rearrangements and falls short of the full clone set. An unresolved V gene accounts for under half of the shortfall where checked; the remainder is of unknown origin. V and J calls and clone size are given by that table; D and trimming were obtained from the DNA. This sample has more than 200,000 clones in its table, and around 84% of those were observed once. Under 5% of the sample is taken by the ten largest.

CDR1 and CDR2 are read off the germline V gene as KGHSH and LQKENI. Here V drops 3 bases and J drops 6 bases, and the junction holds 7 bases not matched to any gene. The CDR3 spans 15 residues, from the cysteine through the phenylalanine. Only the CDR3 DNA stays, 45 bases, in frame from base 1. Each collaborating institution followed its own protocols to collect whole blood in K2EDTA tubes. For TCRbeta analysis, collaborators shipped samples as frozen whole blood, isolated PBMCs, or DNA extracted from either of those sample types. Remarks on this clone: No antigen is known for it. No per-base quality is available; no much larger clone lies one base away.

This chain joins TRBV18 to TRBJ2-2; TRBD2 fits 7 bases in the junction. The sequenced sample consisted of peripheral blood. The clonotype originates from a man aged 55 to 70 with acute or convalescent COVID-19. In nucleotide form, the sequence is TGTGCCAGCTCACCTCTCGCGGGGGAAGCCGGGGAGCTGTTTTTT. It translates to CASSPLAGEAGELFF.